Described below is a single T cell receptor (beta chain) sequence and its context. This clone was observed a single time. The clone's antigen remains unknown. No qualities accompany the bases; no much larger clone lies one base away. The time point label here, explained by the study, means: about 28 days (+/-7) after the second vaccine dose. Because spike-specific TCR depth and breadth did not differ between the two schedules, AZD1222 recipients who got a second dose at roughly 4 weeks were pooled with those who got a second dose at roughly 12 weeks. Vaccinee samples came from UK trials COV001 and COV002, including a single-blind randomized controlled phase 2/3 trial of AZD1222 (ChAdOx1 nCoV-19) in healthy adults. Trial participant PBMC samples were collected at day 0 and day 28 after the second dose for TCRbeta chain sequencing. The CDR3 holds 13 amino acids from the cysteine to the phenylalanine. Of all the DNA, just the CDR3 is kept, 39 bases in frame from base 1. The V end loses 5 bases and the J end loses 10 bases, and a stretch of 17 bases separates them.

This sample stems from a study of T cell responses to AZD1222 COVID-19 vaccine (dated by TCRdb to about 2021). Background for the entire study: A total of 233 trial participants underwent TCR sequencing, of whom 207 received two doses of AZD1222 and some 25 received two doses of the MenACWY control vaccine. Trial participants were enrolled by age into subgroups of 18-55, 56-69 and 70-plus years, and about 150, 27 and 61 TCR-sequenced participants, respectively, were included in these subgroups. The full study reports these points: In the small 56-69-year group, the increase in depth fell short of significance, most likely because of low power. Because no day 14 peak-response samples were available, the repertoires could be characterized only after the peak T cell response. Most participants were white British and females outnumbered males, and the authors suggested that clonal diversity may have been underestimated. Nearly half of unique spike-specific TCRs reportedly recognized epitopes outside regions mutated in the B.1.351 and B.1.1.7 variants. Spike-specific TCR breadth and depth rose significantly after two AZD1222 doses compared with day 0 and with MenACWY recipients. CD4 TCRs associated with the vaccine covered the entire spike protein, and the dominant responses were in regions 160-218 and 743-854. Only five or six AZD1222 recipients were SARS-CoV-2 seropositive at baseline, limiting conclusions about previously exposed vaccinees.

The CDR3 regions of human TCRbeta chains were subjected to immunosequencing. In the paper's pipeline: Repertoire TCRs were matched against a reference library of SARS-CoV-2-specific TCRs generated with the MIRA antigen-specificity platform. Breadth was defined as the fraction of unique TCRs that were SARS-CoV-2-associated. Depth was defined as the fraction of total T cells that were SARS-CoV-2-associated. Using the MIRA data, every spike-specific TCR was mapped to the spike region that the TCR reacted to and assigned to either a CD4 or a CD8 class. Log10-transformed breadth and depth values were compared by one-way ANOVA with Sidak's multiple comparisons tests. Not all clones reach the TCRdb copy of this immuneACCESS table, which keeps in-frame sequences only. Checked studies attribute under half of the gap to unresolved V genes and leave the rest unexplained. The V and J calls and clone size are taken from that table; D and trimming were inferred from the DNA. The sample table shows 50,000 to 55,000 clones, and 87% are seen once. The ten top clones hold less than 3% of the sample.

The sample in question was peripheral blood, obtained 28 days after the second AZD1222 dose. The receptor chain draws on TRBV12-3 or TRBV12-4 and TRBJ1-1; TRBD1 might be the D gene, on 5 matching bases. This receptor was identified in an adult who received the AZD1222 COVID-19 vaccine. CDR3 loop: CASSPRDRGSAFF. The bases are TGTGCCAGCAGTCCTCGGGACCGGGGGTCAGCTTTCTTT.